This T cell receptor beta chain was sequenced during a study of blood T cell repertoires in COVID-19. Original data processing: How many nucleated cells were present was estimated from reference gene primer amplification. Sequenced by immunoSEQ multiplex PCR; TCRdb stores in-frame clones only, minus some. The DNA gave D and trimming, while V, J and clone size come from that table. Of 200,000 to 250,000 clones listed, 82% are singletons. Participants were aged roughly 18 to 90 years, lived in 20 to 30 US areas, and enrolled virtually. Donors were grouped by their self-reported clinical history. Resolution of symptoms, clearance, or two negative PCRs was present in recovered Cohort 3 donors. This clonotype was sampled from a woman aged 55-75 years who had recovered from COVID-19. The sequenced material came from PBMCs or T cells enriched from blood (not recorded which).

The CDR3 loop reads CASSSLRGQGTNEQFF. CDR3 in DNA: TGCGCCAGCAGCTCTTTGAGGGGACAGGGCACAAATGAGCAGTTCTTC. This rearrangement joins TRBV5-1 to TRBJ2-1, with TRBD1 identical over 9 bases. CDR3 length equals 16 residues. V was clipped by 3 bases and J by 7 bases; unmatched bases: 11. The germline V gene encodes CDR1 SGHRS and CDR2 YFSETQ.